The next 21 T cell receptor beta chains were all read from a single sample in a study of spatial heterogeneity in lung cancer. TCRdb reprocessed the 5' RACE reads with MiXCR, giving one entry per CDR3 protein. This repertoire shows tens of thousands of distinct CDR3 sequences, approximately 12% found once; its top ten account for just over 40%. Time point described: sample taken at primary tumor resection. Material for sequencing was whole RNA from tumor, nontumor lung or frozen PBMC, left unsorted. The sequenced sample was PBMCs, obtained at surgery. These receptors came from a male donor with early-stage non-small cell lung cancer.

CDR3 DNA: TGCAGCGTTGAGTTTGGAGGGGTTGGAAGAACCGGGGAGCTGTTTTTT. Amino acids: CSVEFGGVGRTGELFF. The chain uses TRBV29-1 and TRBJ2-2, with D possibly matching TRBD2 (6 bases). The CDR3 consists of 16 residues. CDR1 and CDR2 (germline): SQVTM, ANQGSEA. Trimming stripped 3 bases from V and 5 bases from J, with 19 bases between.

The chain uses TRBV6-2 or TRBV6-3 and TRBJ2-7; 9 nucleotides agree with TRBD1. The V segment lost 6 bases and the J segment 5 bases; nucleotides outside the gene matches: 11. CDR1 is MNHEY, CDR2 SVGEGT, per germline. The CDR3 totals 15 residues. CDR3 protein: CASSLGTGMGHEQYF. The CDR3 DNA sequence: TGTGCCAGCAGCCTCGGGACAGGGATGGGCCACGAGCAGTACTTC.

At least ten counts were recorded for this clonotype. V is TRBV28 and J is TRBJ2-7; D call uncertain. This CDR3 region has 13 residues. Trimming pared 6 bases from V and 3 bases from J, leaving 12 bases between. Germline V gives CDR1 MDHEN, CDR2 SYDVKM. The CDR3, as DNA: TGTGCCAGCAGAAAATCGGATCTCTACGAGCAGTACTTC. Its translation: CASRKSDLYEQYF.

Of note for this clonotype: Mismatch with germline at one junction end may stem from a read error. J is TRBJ1-1 and V is TRBV5-1, with TRBD1 as a possible D gene (5 bases). CDR1 is SGHRS, CDR2 YFSETQ, per germline. CDR3 length: 14 residues. The CDR3 nucleotides read TGCTCCAGCAGCTTGCGGACATTGAACACTGAAGCTTTCTTT. Amino acid sequence: CSSSLRTLNTEAFF.

This clonotype turned up a few times. This chain joins TRBV11-1 and TRBJ1-2, with D maybe TRBD1 (5 bases). CDR3 length equals 17 residues. Trimming left V 5 bases short and J 5 bases short, with 24 bases between. Germline V lookup: CDR1 SGHAT, CDR2 FQDESV (reference sequence). The CDR3 sequence: CASSRDEIETANYGYTF. In DNA form, the CDR3 reads TGTGCCAGCAGCCGAGACGAAATAGAGACAGCGAATTATGGCTACACCTTC.

The chain is built from TRBV7-2 and TRBJ2-1, with unresolved D. Germline V gene data show CDR1 as SGHTA and CDR2 as FQGNSA. The CDR3 extends over 11 amino acids. Trimming left V 6 bases short and J 8 bases short, with 8 bases between. Here the CDR3 DNA reads TGTGCCAGCAGGGGGTCCTATGAGCAGTTCTTC. Its translation is CASRGSYEQFF.

This clonotype came up a few times. The rearrangement joins TRBV7-2 to TRBJ2-4; 7 bases agree with TRBD1. The V gene's germline CDR1 is SGHTA and CDR2 FQGNSA. The CDR3 sequence is 14 residues long. The V gene end was trimmed by 2 bases and the J gene end by 7 bases; junction bases not matched to a gene: 5. The CDR3 DNA is TGTGCCAGCAGCTTACCAGGGGGTAGCAACATTCAGTACTTC. Translation gives CASSLPGGSNIQYF.

This rearrangement joins TRBV20-1 to TRBJ1-2, with 7 positions matching TRBD1. Germline V lookup: CDR1 DFQATT, CDR2 SNEGSKA (reference sequence). V lost 7 bases to trimming and J lost 4 bases; unmatched junction nucleotides: 9. The CDR3 length is 13 residues. The CDR3: CSVQQGRGYGYTF. CDR3 DNA: TGCAGTGTTCAACAGGGGCGGGGCTATGGCTACACCTTC.

This chain uses TRBV6-2 or TRBV6-3 with TRBJ1-1; no definite D call. V dropped 7 bases and J dropped 1 base, with 13 bases sitting between them. CDR3 length: 14 amino acids. CDR1 and CDR2 from the germline V gene are MNHEY and SVGEGT. DNA of the CDR3: TGTGCCAGCAAGCCCCATGAGAGGAACACTGAAGCTTTCTTT. Amino acids: CASKPHERNTEAFF.

This clonotype was seen repeatedly, ten times or more. V gene TRBV28 combines with J gene TRBJ1-2; TRBD1 might be the D (5 bases). V lost 6 bases to trimming and J lost 2 bases, with 10 bases between them. CDR1 and CDR2 from the germline V gene are MDHEN and SYDVKM. The CDR3 extends over 13 amino acids. The CDR3 here is CASSKTANYGYTF. The CDR3 DNA follows: TGTGCCAGCAGCAAGACAGCGAACTATGGCTACACCTTC.

This clonotype appeared many times. V usage is TRBV11-3 and J usage is TRBJ2-3; D possibly matches TRBD1 or TRBD2 (5 bases each). Trimming pared 3 bases from V and 3 bases from J, leaving 10 bases between. CDR1 is SGHNT, CDR2 YENEEA, per germline. CDR3 length: 14 residues. CDR3 residues: CASSFRGETDTQYF. In DNA form, the CDR3 reads TGTGCCAGCAGCTTCCGGGGCGAAACAGATACGCAGTATTTT. Supplemented by reference TRBV11-3 and TRBJ2-3, the full variable domain reads EAGVVQSPRYKIIEKKQPVAFWCNPISGHNTLYWYLQNLGQGPELLIRYENEEAVDDSQLPKDRFSAERLKGVDSTLKIQPAELGDSAVYLCASSFRGETDTQYFGPGTRLTVL.

CDR3 in amino acids: CAWGRLDTDTQYF. The CDR3 region has the DNA TGTGCCTGGGGGAGGTTAGACACAGATACGCAGTATTTT. The rearrangement uses TRBV30 and TRBJ2-3; TRBD2 is a possible D gene (6 bases). With 5 bases removed from V and 2 bases from J, the gap between germline ends came to 11 bases. Germline V CDR1 and CDR2: GTSNPN, SVGIG (reference sequence). The CDR3 is 13 amino acids.

This clonotype was seen a few times. CDR3 sequence (DNA): TGTGCCAGCAGCCCTGGGGTTTCTACTGGGGCCAACGTCCTGACTTTC. Protein sequence: CASSPGVSTGANVLTF. V is TRBV7-2 and J is TRBJ2-6; D is unresolved. V lost 5 bases and J lost 2, with 13 bases in between. There are 16 residues in the CDR3. In germline, CDR1 is SGHTA, CDR2 FQGNSA.

V and J are TRBV5-1 and TRBJ2-7; 8 positions match TRBD2. Per germline, CDR1 SGHRS and CDR2 YFSETQ. V shed 5 bases and J 6 bases; nucleotides not matched to a gene: 13. This CDR3 is built from 15 residues. For the CDR3, the DNA is TGCGCCAGCAGTGGGACACGGGGGGGCCCCCTCGAGCAGTACTTC. Translating it yields CASSGTRGGPLEQYF.

The gene calls are TRBV14 and TRBJ2-3; D ambiguous. The V gene's germline CDR1 is SGHDN and CDR2 FVKESK. CDR3 length: 12 amino acids. The germline V and J ends were trimmed by 1 base and 4 bases, with 3 bases remaining between them. The chain's CDR3 is CASSQVADTQYF. CDR3 sequence (DNA): TGTGCCAGCAGCCAAGTGGCAGATACGCAGTATTTT.

This clonotype was observed a few times. The chain combines TRBV10-3 with TRBJ1-2; no clear D. The germline V and J ends were trimmed by 3 bases and 4 bases, with 12 bases remaining between them. Germline-derived CDR1 and CDR2 are ENHRY and SYGVKD. The CDR3 is made up of 14 amino acids. The CDR3 spells CAISDSPAAYGYTF. The CDR3, as DNA: TGTGCCATCAGTGATTCTCCGGCCGCCTATGGCTACACCTTC.

The chain employs TRBV4-3 and TRBJ2-7; 7 bases align to TRBD2. Germline loops: CDR1 LGHNA, CDR2 YSLEER. CDR3 length equals 15 residues. The V gene end was trimmed by 1 base and the J gene end by 3 bases; junction bases not matched to a gene: 6. CDR3 sequence: CASSQVASGIYEQYF. The CDR3 nucleotides read TGCGCCAGCAGCCAAGTGGCTAGCGGAATCTACGAGCAGTACTTC.

The chain combines TRBV14 with TRBJ2-5; D is unclear. Trimming pared 1 base from V and 7 bases from J, leaving 7 bases between. This CDR3 region has 12 residues. Germline assignment: CDR1 SGHDN and CDR2 FVKESK. The CDR3 region is CASSQGVGTQYF. DNA of the CDR3: TGTGCCAGCAGCCAAGGGGTAGGGACCCAGTACTTC.

This clonotype was seen more than once but under ten times. One junction end disagrees with the germline gene, perhaps due to a read error. The gene calls are TRBV11-2 and TRBJ1-6; 8 nucleotides line up with TRBD1. From germline, CDR1 is SGHAT and CDR2 FQNNGV. This CDR3 is built from 15 residues. CDR3 amino acids: CASSIEPGGGSALHF. The CDR3 region has the DNA TGTGCCAGCAGCATAGAACCAGGGGGCGGCTCGGCCCTCCACTTT.

The chain is built from TRBV20-1 and TRBJ1-4, with D hard to call. V was pared by 0 bases and J by 6 bases, with 8 bases between. Per germline, CDR1 DFQATT and CDR2 SNEGSKA (reference sequence). The CDR3 length is 13 residues. The CDR3: CSAREYEDEKLFF. CDR3 DNA sequence: TGCAGTGCTAGAGAGTATGAGGATGAAAAACTGTTTTTT.

This clonotype was recorded at least ten times. The rearrangement joins TRBV30 to TRBJ1-5; TRBD1 might be the D (6 bases). Germline assignment: CDR1 GTSNPN and CDR2 SVGIG (reference sequence). V shed 2 bases and J shed 3 bases, with 11 bases lying between them. The CDR3 length is 14 residues. The CDR3 loop reads CAWSTGGNNQPQHF. CDR3 in DNA: TGTGCCTGGAGTACCGGGGGCAACAATCAGCCCCAGCATTTT.